This T cell receptor beta chain was documented in a study of blood T cell repertoires in COVID-19. Assay used: immunoSEQ multiplex PCR; TCRdb lists only in-frame clones, some missing. The table records 150,000 to 200,000 clones, more than 70% of them present only once. The CDR3 is made up of 12 amino acids. V was shortened by 1 base and J by 11 bases, with 9 bases between the two germline ends. The germline gives CDR1 SEHNR, CDR2 FQNEAQ (reference sequence). Sequenced material: peripheral blood. The chain has TRBV7-9 and TRBJ1-5; D remains unclear. The sequence was obtained from a man in his 60s with acute or convalescent COVID-19. The CDR3 here is CASSLVGLSQHF. CDR3 in DNA: TGTGCCAGCAGCTTAGTTGGGCTATCCCAGCATTTT.